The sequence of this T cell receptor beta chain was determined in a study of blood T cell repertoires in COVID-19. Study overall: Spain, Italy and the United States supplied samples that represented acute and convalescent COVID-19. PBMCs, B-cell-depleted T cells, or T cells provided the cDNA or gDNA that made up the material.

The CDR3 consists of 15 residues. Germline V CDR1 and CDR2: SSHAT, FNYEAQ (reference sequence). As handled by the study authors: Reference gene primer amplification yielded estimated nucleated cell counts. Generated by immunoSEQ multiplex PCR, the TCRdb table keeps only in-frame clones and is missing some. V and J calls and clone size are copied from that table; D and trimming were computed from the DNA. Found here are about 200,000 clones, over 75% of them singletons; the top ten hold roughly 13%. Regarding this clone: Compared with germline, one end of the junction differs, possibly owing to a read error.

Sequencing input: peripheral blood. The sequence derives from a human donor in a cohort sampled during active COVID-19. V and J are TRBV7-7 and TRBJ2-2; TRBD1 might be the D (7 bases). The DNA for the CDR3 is TGTGCTAGCAGCCGACTAGGACAGGCCACCGGGGAGCTGTTTTTT. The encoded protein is CASSRLGQATGELFF.